The clone carrying this TCR beta chain was found many times. Its antigen remains unidentified. This sample is drawn from a study of CD8 T cells in ankylosing spondylitis. Study-level results: Some motif variants were previously reported in reactive arthritis synovial fluid and blood. Matched synovial fluid from ankylosing spondylitis patients was reported to be enriched for disease-linked clones.

MiXCR, run by TCRdb on the 5' RACE reads, gives a single entry per CDR3 protein. The table shows some 30,000 distinct CDR3 sequences, with 7.2% occurring only once. The CDR3 length is 14 residues. V lost 4 bases and J 6 bases, leaving 15 bases between the germline ends. Germline V gene sequence: CDR1 SGHRS, CDR2 YFSETQ. Sequenced material: blood, either unsorted or a sorted T cell fraction (not recorded which). This clonotype was sampled from a male donor with ankylosing spondylitis or in good health (not recorded which). The chain combines TRBV5-1 with TRBJ2-3; D perhaps matches TRBD2 (6 bases). The CDR3 DNA reads as TGCGCCAGCAGCGTCTCCGGGACTGGGGATACGCAGTATTTT. It is translated as CASSVSGTGDTQYF.